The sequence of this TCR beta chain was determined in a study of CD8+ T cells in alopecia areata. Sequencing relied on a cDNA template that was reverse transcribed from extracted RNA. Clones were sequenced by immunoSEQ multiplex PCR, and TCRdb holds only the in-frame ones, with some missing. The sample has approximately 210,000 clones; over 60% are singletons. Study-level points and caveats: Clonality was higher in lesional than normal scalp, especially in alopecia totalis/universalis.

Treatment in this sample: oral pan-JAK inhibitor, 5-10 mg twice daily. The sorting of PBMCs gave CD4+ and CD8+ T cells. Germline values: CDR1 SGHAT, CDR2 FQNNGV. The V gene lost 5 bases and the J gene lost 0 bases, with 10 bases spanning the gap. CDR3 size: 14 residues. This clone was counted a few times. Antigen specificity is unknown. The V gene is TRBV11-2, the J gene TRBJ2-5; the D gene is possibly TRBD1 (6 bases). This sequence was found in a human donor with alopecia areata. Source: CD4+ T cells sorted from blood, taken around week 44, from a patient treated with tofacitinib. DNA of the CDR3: TGTGCCAGCAGCCCAACAGGGAACCAAGAGACCCAGTACTTC. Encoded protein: CASSPTGNQETQYF.